The clone carrying this T cell receptor (beta chain) was observed many times. Antigen unknown. Template switching by 5'RACE produced TCR cDNA, adding a universal primer site and UMIs. TCRdb re-analysed the 5' RACE reads in MiXCR, keeping a single row per CDR3 protein. The sample carries 200,000 to 250,000 distinct CDR3 sequences, about 7% recorded once. The germline V gene encodes CDR1 DFQATT and CDR2 SNEGSKA (reference sequence). V was trimmed by 5 bases and J by 0 bases, leaving 11 bases between them. The CDR3 consists of 14 residues. This record belongs to a study of T cells after yellow fever vaccination. Findings and limits, study-wide: Some clonotypes were seen in both the CD4 and the CD8 compartments. These made up a small share and likely arose from convergent recombination. Detected again after the booster were most primary-vaccination clones, at 96% CD4 and 70% to 90% CD8. Peak timing came faster in the weaker secondary response, day 5 versus 15.

The input for sequencing was CD4+ T cells sorted from PBMCs, taken 15 days after the yellow fever booster vaccination. The TCR sequence derives from a young man who received the YFV17D yellow fever vaccine. The chain uses TRBV20-1 and TRBJ1-3; D is uncertain. CDR3 region: CSARKSSSGNTIYF. Written as DNA, the CDR3 is TGCAGTGCTCGCAAAAGTAGCTCTGGAAACACCATATATTTT.